These 17 T cell receptor beta chains came from one sample sequenced in a study of T cells after yellow fever vaccination. TCRdb re-called the 5' RACE reads with MiXCR, one entry per CDR3 protein. The profile shows around 330,000 distinct CDR3 sequences, around 3.6% of them singletons. This material consisted of PBMCs, taken on the day of the yellow fever booster vaccination. The source is a young man who received the YFV17D yellow fever vaccine.

V and J are TRBV3-1 and TRBJ1-5; 9 bases are shared with TRBD1. The CDR3 has 14 amino acids. After removal of 4 bases from V and 4 bases from J, the junction contained 2 bases not matched to a gene. CDR1 is LGHDT, CDR2 YNNKEL, per germline (reference sequence). The CDR3 DNA reads as TGTGCCAGCAGCCTACAGGGGGCGAATCAGCCCCAGCATTTT. This gives the protein CASSLQGANQPQHF.

This clonotype appeared many times. The chain combines TRBV12-3 or TRBV12-4 with TRBJ2-3; D is unresolved. The CDR3 has 10 residues. V lost 4 bases and J lost 10, with 6 bases in between. This chain's CDR3 is CASSYYAQYF. The DNA for the CDR3 is TGTGCCAGCAGTTATTATGCGCAGTATTTT.

In its sample, this clonotype was seen many times. DNA for the CDR3: TGTGCCATCAGGGCGGGACAGGGAACTGCCTACGAGCAGTACTTC. Protein product: CAIRAGQGTAYEQYF. The chain joins TRBV10-3 to TRBJ2-7; 9 bases align to TRBD1. This CDR3 comprises 15 residues. CDR1 ENHRY and CDR2 SYGVKD come from the germline V gene. V shed 6 bases, J shed 2 bases, and the junction held 8 bases outside the gene matches.

This clonotype was seen at least ten times. This sequence joins TRBV20-1 and TRBJ2-2, with a possible D match to TRBD2 (5 bases). The length of the CDR3 is 12 residues. From germline, CDR1 is DFQATT and CDR2 SNEGSKA (reference sequence). The ends were cut back, 4 bases at V and 3 bases at J, with 6 bases in the middle. The CDR3 protein is CSANGDTGELFF. The CDR3 DNA follows: TGCAGTGCTAACGGGGACACCGGGGAGCTGTTTTTT.

This clonotype was observed a few times. V gene TRBV20-1 combines with J gene TRBJ2-2, with 10 nucleotides matching TRBD2. Trimming removed 2 bases from V and 1 base from J; junction bases left unmatched: 4. The CDR3 is made up of 16 amino acids. The germline gives CDR1 DFQATT, CDR2 SNEGSKA (reference sequence). CDR3 coding DNA: TGCAGTGCTAGACCTAGCGGGGGCCGGAACACCGGGGAGCTGTTTTTT. Protein sequence: CSARPSGGRNTGELFF.

This clonotype was recorded many times. The gene calls are TRBV19 and TRBJ2-1; D uncertain. The CDR3 spans 16 residues. Trimming left V 6 bases short and J 3 bases short, with 18 bases between. Germline CDR1 LNHDA, CDR2 SQIVND (reference sequence). The CDR3 reads CASRTERTSIYNEQFF. The CDR3 bases are TGTGCCAGTAGAACCGAAAGAACAAGTATCTACAATGAGCAGTTCTTC.

The chain employs TRBV19 and TRBJ2-4; 10 bases line up with TRBD1. Losses at the gene ends were 7 bases for V and 4 bases for J; bases not matched to a gene: 4. This CDR3 spans 14 amino acids. Germline V gene lookup returns CDR1 LNHDA and CDR2 SQIVND (reference sequence). This CDR3 reads CASMPGQGKNIQYF. CDR3 bases: TGTGCCAGTATGCCGGGACAGGGGAAAAACATTCAGTACTTC.

This clonotype was observed at least ten times. The chain carries TRBV18 and TRBJ2-1; D call uncertain. V lost 4 bases and J 7 bases, leaving 14 bases between the germline ends. The CDR3 loop spans 14 amino acids. Germline values: CDR1 KGHSH, CDR2 LQKENI. Here the CDR3 reads CASSHASAWNEQFF. The DNA for the CDR3 is TGTGCCAGCTCACACGCGTCGGCGTGGAATGAGCAGTTCTTC.

This clonotype showed up just a few times. The chain employs TRBV29-1 and TRBJ2-1; 8 bases are shared with TRBD1. The germline CDR1 and CDR2 sequences are SQVTM and ANQGSEA. With 3 bases clipped from V and 12 bases from J, the junction kept 25 bases outside the gene matches. There are 18 residues in the CDR3. CDR3 residues: CSVDAKLVRDRMTYGQFF. As DNA, the CDR3 is TGCAGCGTTGACGCAAAATTAGTACGGGACAGGATGACCTATGGGCAGTTCTTC.

This clonotype showed up many times. V and J are TRBV3-2 and TRBJ2-1; the D call TRBD1 from the table was never checked on the DNA. TRBV3-2 is noted as a pseudogene. The CDR3 contains 14 residues. The CDR3 loop is CATFSRGRGNEQFF. CDR3 sequence (DNA): TGTGCCACCTTCAGCCGGGGGCGGGGGAATGAGCAGTTCTTC.

The gene calls are TRBV6-2 or TRBV6-3 and TRBJ2-7; D gene ambiguous. The germline gives CDR1 MNHEY, CDR2 SVGEGT. With 2 bases removed from V and 5 bases from J, the gap between germline ends came to 7 bases. The CDR3 consists of 12 residues. CDR3 amino acids: CASSYGAHEQYF. CDR3 bases: TGTGCCAGCAGTTACGGAGCCCACGAGCAGTACTTC.

This clonotype was detected many times. J is TRBJ1-5 and V is TRBV10-3; 10 nucleotides line up with TRBD1. The V gene end was trimmed by 3 bases and the J gene end by 6 bases; junction bases not matched to a gene: 11. The CDR3 totals 17 residues. The germline CDR1 and CDR2 sequences are ENHRY and SYGVKD. In DNA form, the CDR3 reads TGTGCCATCAGTGATCCTGAATCCGGGACAGGGGCTCAGCCCCAGCATTTT. This sequence encodes CAISDPESGTGAQPQHF.

This clonotype was found many times. The chain joins TRBV24-1 to TRBJ2-1; D call uncertain. Per germline, CDR1 KGHDR and CDR2 SFDVKD. The V and J ends lost 3 bases and 6 bases respectively, with 11 bases between them. The CDR3 spans 14 residues. CDR3 nucleotide sequence: TGTGCCACCAGTGATACCAGGTCGGGCAATGAGCAGTTCTTC. Residues: CATSDTRSGNEQFF.

The rearrangement links TRBV25-1 to TRBJ2-5; 8 nucleotides match TRBD2. The CDR3 is 14 residues long. V lost 4 bases to trimming and J lost 6 bases; unmatched junction nucleotides: 7. Germline lookup yields CDR1 MGHDK and CDR2 SYGVNS. CDR3 in amino acids: CASSAPGGRKTQYF. In nucleotides, the CDR3 is TGTGCCAGCAGTGCCCCGGGGGGGCGGAAGACCCAGTACTTC. Supplemented by reference TRBV25-1 and TRBJ2-5, the full variable domain reads EADIYQTPRYLVIGTGKKITLECSQTMGHDKMYWYQQDPGMELHLIHYSYGVNSTEKGDLSSESTVSRIRTEHFPLTLESARPSHTSQYLCASSAPGGRKTQYFGPGTRLLVL.

This clonotype showed up just a few times. V and J are TRBV20-1 and TRBJ2-4; maybe TRBD1 (5 bases). The CDR3 has 18 amino acids. V was clipped by 0 bases and J by 0 bases, with 18 bases between them. The germline V gene has CDR1 DFQATT and CDR2 SNEGSKA (reference sequence). CDR3 amino acids: CSARETASEILAKNIQYF. DNA of the CDR3: TGCAGTGCTAGAGAGACAGCCAGCGAAATCCTAGCCAAAAACATTCAGTACTTC.

The chain links TRBV20-1 to TRBJ2-5, with D perhaps assigned TRBD1 or TRBD2 (5 bases each). Trimming cost V 6 bases and J 3 bases, with 20 bases left between them. CDR3 length: 15 amino acids. Germline CDR1 reads DFQATT; CDR2 reads SNEGSKA (reference sequence). CDR3 sequence: CSAKYRPGTKETQYF. CDR3 coding DNA: TGCAGTGCGAAATACCGCCCCGGGACCAAAGAGACCCAGTACTTC.

This chain joins TRBV12-3 or TRBV12-4 and TRBJ1-1; the D gene is possibly TRBD1 (5 bases). CDR3 length: 14 amino acids. Deletions cut 7 bases from V and 4 bases from J, with 16 bases between. CDR3 residues: CASKAQVGGTEAFF. DNA of the CDR3: TGTGCCAGCAAAGCCCAGGTGGGGGGCACTGAAGCTTTCTTT.